This T cell receptor beta chain was sequenced for a study of response to subunit inactivated influenza vaccine. MiXCR, applied by TCRdb to the RT-PCR reads, yields one record per CDR3 protein. Of 650,000 to 800,000 distinct CDR3 sequences listed, around 14% are singletons. The material was PBMCs from blood, obtained around 15 days before vaccination. The receptor comes from a man aged 50 to 60 who received an inactivated influenza vaccine.

The CDR3 DNA reads TGTGCCATCAGGGACGGCAAGGCAGAGACCCAGTACTTC. It yields the protein CAIRDGKAETQYF. This chain joins TRBV10-3 and TRBJ2-5; D is uncertain. Per germline, CDR1 ENHRY and CDR2 SYGVKD. The CDR3 is 13 amino acids. The ends were cut back, 6 bases at V and 4 bases at J, with 12 bases in the middle.